These T cell receptor beta chains were read from a single sample in a study of human T cells and chemical hapten exposure. TCRdb used MiXCR to reprocess the RACE reads, holding one entry per CDR3 protein. The sample comprises tens of thousands of distinct CDR3 sequences, roughly 8.8% of which are singletons, and around 3.6% rests with the top ten. The source was whole blood, collected in connection with sensitization to the hapten diphenylcyclopropenone (DPC). The source of these receptors is a middle-aged woman with alopecia areata. Some clones in this sample may be carry-over from other donors' samples. Each CDR3 is given with its conserved first and last residue. The order of the fields is V gene, D gene, J gene, clone size, CDR3 DNA, CDR3 protein. D genes are given only for firm matches. A row's size may be missing; if present it is once, few, many or a size class.

TRBV7-2	.	TRBJ2-5	many	TGTGCCAGCAGCTTAGACTATCGGGGACAAGAGACCCAGTACTTC	CASSLDYRGQETQYF
TRBV6-1	TRBD1	TRBJ1-5	.	TGTGCCAGCAGAACACAGGGGAATCAGCCCCAGCATTTT	CASRTQGNQPQHF
TRBV7-9	.	TRBJ2-1	.	TGTGCCAGCAGCCCGCGTGGGTCGAGGGGTAATGAGCAGTTCTTC	CASSPRGSRGNEQFF
TRBV4-3	TRBD2	TRBJ2-3	many	TGCGCCAGCAGCCAAGAGGCGGGAGGCAGGGGCACAGATACGCAGTATTTT	CASSQEAGGRGTDTQYF
TRBV11-2	TRBD2	TRBJ2-1	many	TGTGCCAGCAGCTCCAAGGGACTAGCCGACAATGAGCAGTTCTTC	CASSSKGLADNEQFF
TRBV12-3/TRBV12-4	.	TRBJ2-3	.	TGTGCCAGCAGTTTGTTTAGGAGGGCCACAGATACGCAGTATTTT	CASSLFRRATDTQYF
TRBV11-2	.	TRBJ2-1	.	TGTGCCAGCAGCGCGGACCCCCACGCATACAATGAGCAGTTCTTC	CASSADPHAYNEQFF
TRBV7-2	.	TRBJ2-7	.	TGTGCCAGCAGCTTAGCGGTCAGATACGAGCAGTACTTC	CASSLAVRYEQYF
TRBV6-2/TRBV6-3	TRBD1	TRBJ1-1	many	TGTGCCAGCAGTTACGACTCCGGGACAGGTTTGAACACTGAAGCTTTCTTT	CASSYDSGTGLNTEAFF
TRBV3-1	.	TRBJ2-7	many	TGTGCCAGCAGCCAAGTCTACGAGCAGTACTTC	CASSQVYEQYF
TRBV28	TRBD1	TRBJ2-6	many	TGTGCCAGCAGACCGACAGGGTCCGGGGCCAACGTCCTGACTTTC	CASRPTGSGANVLTF
TRBV6-1	.	TRBJ2-5	many	TGTGCCAGCAGTGAAGCGCCAGCGAATGACCAAGAGACCCAGTACTTC	CASSEAPANDQETQYF
TRBV28	.	TRBJ1-2	many	TGTGCCAGCAGTTTACGCGGGGCGCGTTATGGCTACACCTTC	CASSLRGARYGYTF
TRBV12-3/TRBV12-4	.	TRBJ1-1	many	TGTGCCAGCAGTCCCCCGGGGCCCACTGAAGCTTTCTTT	CASSPPGPTEAFF
TRBV12-3/TRBV12-4	.	TRBJ2-7	few	TGTGCCTCAGGGGGGAGTTCCTACGAGCAGTACTTC	CASGGSSYEQYF